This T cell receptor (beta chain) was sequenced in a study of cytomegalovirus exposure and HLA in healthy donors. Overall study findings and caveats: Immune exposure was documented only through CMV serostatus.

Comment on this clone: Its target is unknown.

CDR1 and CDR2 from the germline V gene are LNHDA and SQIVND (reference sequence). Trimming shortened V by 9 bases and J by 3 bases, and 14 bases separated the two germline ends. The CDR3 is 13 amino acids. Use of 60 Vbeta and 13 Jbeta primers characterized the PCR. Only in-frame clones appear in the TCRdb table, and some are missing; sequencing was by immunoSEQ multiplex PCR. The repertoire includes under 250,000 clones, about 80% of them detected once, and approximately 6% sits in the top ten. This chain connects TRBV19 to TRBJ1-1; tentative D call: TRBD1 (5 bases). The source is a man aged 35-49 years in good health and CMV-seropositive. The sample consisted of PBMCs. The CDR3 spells CASRQTQDTEAFF. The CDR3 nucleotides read TGTGCCAGCCGACAGACCCAAGACACTGAAGCTTTCTTT. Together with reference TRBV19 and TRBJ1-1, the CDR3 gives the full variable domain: DGGITQSPKYLFRKEGQNVTLSCEQNLNHDAMYWYRQDPGQGLRLIYYSQIVNDFQKGDIAEGYSVSREKKESFPLTVTSAQKNPTAFYLCASRQTQDTEAFFGQGTRLTVV.